This T cell receptor (beta chain) stems from a study of blood T cells in healthy people across ages. The CDR3 runs to 13 residues. Germline loops: CDR1 SEHNR, CDR2 FQNEAQ (reference sequence). V was pared by 2 bases and J by 11 bases, with 8 bases of the junction left unmatched. A second PCR of 7 to 11 cycles used a sample-barcoded 5' primer and a J-beta primer mix. One entry per CDR3 protein, called by TCRdb with MiXCR from the 5' RACE reads. Of roughly 1,700,000 distinct CDR3 sequences in the sample, 28% are singletons; the top ten hold 7.7%. The sample taken for sequencing was blood. The sequence was collected from a woman aged 25 to 39 in good health. The rearrangement uses TRBV7-9 and TRBJ1-1; TRBD1 matches 7 bases. The CDR3 loop is CASSLPRQGRAFF. CDR3 DNA: TGTGCCAGCAGCTTACCAAGACAGGGTCGGGCTTTCTTT.